This TCR beta chain emerged from a study of cytomegalovirus exposure and HLA in healthy donors. On the study more broadly: Among the 300 to 500 genotyped donors, less than 85% were placed in the Caucasian-associated ancestry cluster.

V was trimmed by 2 bases and J by 6 bases, leaving 12 bases between them. Looked up from germline, CDR1 is SGHTA and CDR2 is FQGNSA. The CDR3 covers 14 residues. The PCR contained 60 Vbeta and 13 Jbeta primers. Some clones are missing from TCRdb's copy, which holds only in-frame ones; the method was immunoSEQ multiplex PCR. The table has about 180,000 clones, 82% seen once. Turning to this clone: No antigen is known for it.

Findings and caveats of the study: Previously analyzed data showed that most TCR beta V segments were productive at a frequency of about 87% or about 30%.

Input material: PBMCs. The chain combines TRBV7-2 with TRBJ2-3; D perhaps matches TRBD2 (7 bases). The clonotype comes from a woman between 50 and 59 years old in good health and CMV-seronegative. This chain's CDR3 is CASSLFGGADTQYF. CDR3 DNA sequence: TGTGCCAGCAGCTTATTTGGGGGGGCGGATACGCAGTATTTT.